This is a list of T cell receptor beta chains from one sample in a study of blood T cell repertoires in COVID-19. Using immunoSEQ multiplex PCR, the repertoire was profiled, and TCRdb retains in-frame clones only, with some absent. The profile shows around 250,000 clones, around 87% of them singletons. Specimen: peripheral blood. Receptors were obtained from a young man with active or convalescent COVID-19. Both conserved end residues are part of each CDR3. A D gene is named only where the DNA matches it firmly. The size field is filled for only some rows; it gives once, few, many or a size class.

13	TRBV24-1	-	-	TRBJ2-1	CATQRGNYNEQFF	TGTGCCACCCAAAGGGGGAATTACAATGAGCAGTTCTTC
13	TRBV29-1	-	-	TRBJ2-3	CSVLIMSADTQYF	TGCAGCGTCCTTATAATGAGCGCAGATACGCAGTATTTT
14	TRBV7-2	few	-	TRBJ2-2	CASSLGQNTGELFF	TGTGCCAGCAGCTTAGGACAGAACACCGGGGAGCTGTTTTTT
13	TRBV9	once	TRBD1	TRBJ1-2	CASSVETGLGYTF	TGTGCCAGCAGCGTAGAGACAGGGCTTGGCTACACCTTC
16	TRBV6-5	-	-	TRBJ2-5	CASSYVSGVLLETQYF	TGTGCCAGCAGTTACGTTTCGGGAGTGCTGCTGGAGACCCAGTACTTC
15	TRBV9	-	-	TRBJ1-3	CASSVAAWEENTIYF	TGTGCCAGCAGCGTAGCTGCTTGGGAGGAGAACACCATATATTTT
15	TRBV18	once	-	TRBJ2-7	CASSQIPVSSYEQYF	TGTGCCAGCTCACAGATTCCAGTCAGCTCCTACGAGCAGTACTTC
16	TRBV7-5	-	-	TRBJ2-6	CVRSLGPETGANVLTF	TGTGTCAGAAGCTTAGGTCCGGAGACTGGGGCCAACGTCCTGACTTTC
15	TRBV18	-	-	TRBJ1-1	CASSPLGSGRIEAFF	TGTGCCAGCTCACCACTGGGCAGCGGCAGAATTGAAGCTTTCTTT
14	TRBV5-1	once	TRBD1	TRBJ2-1	CASSATGGVNEQFF	TGCGCCAGCAGCGCTACAGGGGGCGTCAATGAGCAGTTCTTC
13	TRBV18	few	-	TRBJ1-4	CASRTRQVEKLFF	TGTGCCAGCCGCACAAGACAGGTTGAAAAACTGTTTTTT
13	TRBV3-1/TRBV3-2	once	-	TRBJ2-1	CASSPLSGCEQFF	TGTGCCAGCAGCCCTCTGTCAGGGTGTGAGCAGTTCTTC
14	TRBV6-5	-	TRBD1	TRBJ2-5	CASSYSTGQETQYF	TGTGCCAGCAGTTACTCGACAGGGCAAGAGACCCAGTACTTC
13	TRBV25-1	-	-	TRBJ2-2	CASSITVPGELFF	TGTGCCAGCTCTATTACCGTACCCGGGGAGCTGTTTTTT
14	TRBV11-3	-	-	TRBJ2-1	CASSPLAGYNEQFF	TGTGCCAGCAGCCCTCTGGCGGGCTACAATGAGCAGTTCTTC
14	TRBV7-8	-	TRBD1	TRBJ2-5	CASSLQGAVETQYF	TGTGCCAGCAGCTTACAGGGGGCGGTGGAGACCCAGTACTTC
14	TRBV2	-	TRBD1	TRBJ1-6	CASRDRVGISPLHF	TGTGCCAGCAGGGACAGGGTTGGGATCTCACCCCTCCACTTT
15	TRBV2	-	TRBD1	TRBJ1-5	CASSDRGQSAGPQHF	TGTGCCAGCAGTGATAGGGGACAGTCGGCTGGGCCCCAGCATTTT
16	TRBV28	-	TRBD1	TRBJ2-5	CASSEGGQGARMGQYF	TGTGCCAGCAGTGAGGGGGGACAGGGGGCTAGAATGGGCCAGTACTTC
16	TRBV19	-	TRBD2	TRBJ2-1	CASSSLAGAGRNEQFF	TGTGCCAGTAGTTCACTAGCGGGAGCAGGGAGGAATGAGCAGTTCTTC
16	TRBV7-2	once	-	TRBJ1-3	CASSRRGSGVRNTIYF	TGTGCCAGCAGCCGCCGGGGGAGCGGGGTACGAAACACCATATATTTT
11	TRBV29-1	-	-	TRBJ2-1	CSVDSYNEQFF	TGCAGCGTTGACAGCTACAATGAGCAGTTCTTC
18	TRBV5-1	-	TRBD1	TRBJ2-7	CASSFSESLRDRSYEQYF	TGCGCCAGCAGCTTCTCTGAAAGCCTCCGGGACAGGTCCTACGAGCAGTACTTC
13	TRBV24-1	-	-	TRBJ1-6	CATSERSRSPLHF	TGTGCCACCAGTGAGAGGTCTCGGTCACCCCTCCACTTT
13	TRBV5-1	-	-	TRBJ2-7	CASSLDSTYEQYF	TGCGCCAGCAGCTTGGACAGTACCTACGAGCAGTACTTC
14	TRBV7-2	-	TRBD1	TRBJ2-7	CASSLARDSYEQYF	TGTGCCAGCAGCTTAGCCCGGGACAGCTACGAGCAGTACTTC
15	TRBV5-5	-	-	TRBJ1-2	CASSLYREANYGYTF	TGTGCCAGCAGCCTATACAGGGAAGCTAACTATGGCTACACCTTC
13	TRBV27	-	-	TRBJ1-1	CATRSYGGDEAFF	TGTGCCACCAGGTCGTACGGGGGAGATGAAGCTTTCTTT
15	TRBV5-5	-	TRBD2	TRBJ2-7	CASSSAPAGVYEQYF	TGTGCCAGCAGCTCGGCCCCAGCGGGGGTCTACGAGCAGTACTTC
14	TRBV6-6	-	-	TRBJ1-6	CASRLHRLDSPLHF	TGTGCCAGCAGGCTCCACAGGTTGGATTCACCCCTCCACTTT
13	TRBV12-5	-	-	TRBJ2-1	CASGLWGENEQFF	TGTGCTAGTGGTTTATGGGGGGAGAATGAGCAGTTCTTC
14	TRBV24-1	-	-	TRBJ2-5	CATSGGGASETQYF	TGTGCCACCAGTGGAGGGGGGGCCAGCGAGACCCAGTACTTC
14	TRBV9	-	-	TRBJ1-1	CASAREGTNTEAFF	TGTGCCAGCGCGAGGGAGGGGACGAACACTGAAGCTTTCTTT
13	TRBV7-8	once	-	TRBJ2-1	CASSETTYNEQFF	TGTGCCAGCAGCGAGACTACTTACAATGAGCAGTTCTTC
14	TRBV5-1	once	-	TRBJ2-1	CASSFYLSGDEQFF	TGCGCCAGCAGCTTTTACCTATCGGGGGATGAGCAGTTCTTC
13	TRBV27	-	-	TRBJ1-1	CASSGNPSRGAFF	TGTGCCAGCAGTGGCAACCCGTCCCGGGGAGCTTTCTTT
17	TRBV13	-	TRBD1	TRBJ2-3	CASSLKGQSTFTDTQYF	TGTGCCAGCAGCCTCAAGGGACAGTCAACCTTCACAGATACGCAGTATTTT
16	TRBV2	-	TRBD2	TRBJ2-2	CASKENPGGDTGELFF	TGTGCCAGCAAAGAGAACCCGGGAGGGGACACCGGGGAGCTGTTTTTT
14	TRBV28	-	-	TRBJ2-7	CASSLWLESYEQYF	TGTGCCAGCAGTTTATGGTTGGAGTCCTACGAGCAGTACTTC